This T cell receptor (beta chain) originates from a study of shared clonotypes between healthy human individuals. As for the study in general: The donors, two women and a few men, were aged 18 to 49. Findings and limits, study-wide: Memory subsets generally showed lower estimated richness than naive subsets.

The material for each subset, its genomic DNA, was split evenly across several immunoSEQ plates. Sequencing used immunoSEQ multiplex PCR; TCRdb keeps in-frame clones, though not all of them. The sample gives about 2.5 million clones, about 90% of which show up once; approximately 0.41% is in the top ten. With respect to this clone: Its antigen is undetermined.

Both subsets, CD45RA+ naive and CD45RA-negative memory, were split from the CD4+ cells. This sequence was found in a man aged 18 to 30 in good health. Some clones in this sample may be carry-over from other donors' samples. Input material: naive CD4+ T cells from PBMCs. Subset noted: CD45RA+ positively selected.

CDR3 in DNA: TGCGCCAGCAGCTTAGCGGGAGGGCCCAATGAGCAGTTCTTC. This gives the protein CASSLAGGPNEQFF. This sequence joins TRBV5-1 and TRBJ2-1; 10 bases are shared with TRBD2. The CDR3 has 14 amino acids. The germline V gene has CDR1 SGHRS and CDR2 YFSETQ. V lost 2 bases, J lost 6 bases, and 2 bases stayed unmatched.